Listed here are 23 T cell receptor beta chains from one sample, sequenced in a study of PD-1 blockade in classical Hodgkin lymphoma (dated by TCRdb to about 2020). This sample's time point label indicates: cycle 2 day 1 (C2D1) of nivolumab. All trial patients had relapsed after autologous stem cell transplantation, with cohorts A, B and C differing in prior brentuximab vedotin exposure. Libraries were prepared through the immunoSEQ multiplex PCR assay. TCRdb took over this immuneACCESS table, retaining in-frame rearrangements with V and J assigned. Such tables are incomplete; in checked studies, under half of the missing clones stem from an unresolved V gene, and the remainder is unexplained. This sample is represented by about 86,000 clones; roughly 89% of them were singletons. The ten largest clones capture roughly a tenth of the sample. The sequencing here drew on peripheral blood mononuclear cells (PBMCs), taken before the second cycle of nivolumab. The receptors come from a human donor with classical Hodgkin lymphoma.

The chain links TRBV5-1 to TRBJ2-2; D uncertain. This CDR3 region has 15 residues. V was trimmed by 3 bases and J by 6 bases, leaving 15 bases between them. In germline, CDR1 is SGHRS, CDR2 YFSETQ. CDR3: CASSSDGGMAGELFF. The CDR3 DNA follows: TGCGCCAGCAGCTCGGACGGTGGAATGGCCGGGGAGCTGTTTTTT.

The chain recombines TRBV7-2 with TRBJ2-2, with D hard to call. Germline lookup yields CDR1 SGHTA and CDR2 FQGNSA. V lost 5 bases, J lost 5 bases, and 12 bases lay in between. The CDR3 sequence is 14 residues long. CDR3 sequence (DNA): TGTGCCAGCAGCCCTAGAGGACGAACCGGGGAGCTGTTTTTT. Encoded protein: CASSPRGRTGELFF.

The V call is TRBV6-5, the J call TRBJ2-1; no definite D call. Trimming cost V 2 bases and J 10 bases, with 9 bases left between them. This CDR3 spans 12 amino acids. From germline, CDR1 is MNHEY and CDR2 SVGAGI. CDR3 in amino acids: CASSYRAGEQFF. The CDR3 nucleotides read TGTGCCAGCAGTTACCGAGCCGGGGAGCAGTTCTTC.

This chain links TRBV9 with TRBJ1-2; 8 bases line up with TRBD1. V lost 0 bases, J lost 1 base, and 5 bases stayed unmatched. This CDR3 spans 16 amino acids. The germline V gene has CDR1 SGDLS and CDR2 YYNGEE. The CDR3 here is CASSVVRTGFNYGYTF. The DNA of the CDR3 is TGTGCCAGCAGCGTAGTTCGGACAGGGTTTAACTATGGCTACACCTTC.

This sequence joins TRBV2 and TRBJ2-5; 8 bases line up with TRBD1. V lost 7 bases to trimming and J lost 5 bases; unmatched junction nucleotides: 12. This CDR3 is 15 amino acids long. Looked up from germline, CDR1 is SNHLY and CDR2 is FYNNEI. CDR3 sequence reads: CASKTGAGGGETQYF. In DNA form, the CDR3 reads TGTGCCAGCAAAACGGGGGCAGGGGGCGGTGAGACCCAGTACTTC.

V gene TRBV19 combines with J gene TRBJ2-4; 7 bases fit TRBD1. CDR1 LNHDA and CDR2 SQIVND come from the germline V gene (reference sequence). The trim removed 5 bases at V and 3 bases at J, leaving 10 bases unmatched. This CDR3 comprises 16 residues. CDR3 region: CASSSGQVLGKNIQYF. In nucleotides, the CDR3 is TGTGCCAGTAGTTCCGGACAGGTTCTTGGCAAAAACATTCAGTACTTC.

This chain links TRBV7-9 with TRBJ2-7; TRBD2 matches at 7 bases. The length of the CDR3 is 15 residues. J was trimmed by 0 bases and V by 7 bases; bases with no gene match: 9. Germline V CDR1 and CDR2: SEHNR, FQNEAQ (reference sequence). The CDR3 here is CASTFGGDPSYEQYF. As DNA, the CDR3 is TGTGCCAGCACATTTGGGGGGGACCCCTCCTACGAGCAGTACTTC.

V gene TRBV6-1 combines with J gene TRBJ2-2, with TRBD2 identical over 7 bases. Trimming removed 10 bases from V and 5 bases from J; junction bases left unmatched: 13. Germline V lookup: CDR1 MNHNS, CDR2 SASEGT. The length of the CDR3 is 15 residues. The CDR3 loop is CATNLGGLGTGELFF. In DNA form, the CDR3 reads TGTGCCACCAACCTGGGGGGGTTAGGTACCGGGGAGCTGTTTTTT.

The chain has TRBV6-5 and TRBJ2-7, with TRBD2 matching over 11 bases. Trimming removed 8 bases from V and 3 bases from J; junction bases left unmatched: 9. Per germline, CDR1 MNHEY and CDR2 SVGAGI. This CDR3 spans 15 amino acids. The CDR3 region has the DNA TGTGCCAGCCGGAGGGGGACTAGCGGTAACTACGAGCAGTACTTC. Its protein product is CASRRGTSGNYEQYF.

This chain joins TRBV5-1 and TRBJ1-2, with D tentatively TRBD1 (5 bases). The CDR3 extends over 13 amino acids. Trimming removed 2 bases at V and 8 bases at J, with 13 bases between. Germline V CDR1 and CDR2: SGHRS, YFSETQ. The CDR3 DNA reads TGCGCCAGCAGCTTAGGAGGGGCGCGGGGCTACACCTTC. As protein: CASSLGGARGYTF.

The chain uses TRBV19 and TRBJ2-7, with 7 positions matching TRBD2. The J segment lost 0 bases and the V segment lost 8 bases, leaving 10 bases of the junction unmatched. This CDR3 is 15 amino acids long. Germline loops: CDR1 LNHDA, CDR2 SQIVND (reference sequence). The CDR3 loop reads CASQKGRGGSYEQYF. CDR3 DNA sequence: TGTGCCAGTCAAAAAGGGAGGGGCGGCTCCTACGAGCAGTACTTC.

The rearrangement uses TRBV14 and TRBJ1-1; D is undetermined. V lost 6 bases to trimming and J lost 2 bases, with 10 bases between them. Germline loops: CDR1 SGHDN, CDR2 FVKESK. This CDR3 region has 13 residues. The CDR3 DNA is TGTGCCAGCAGATTCACAGCAAACACTGAAGCTTTCTTT. Its translation: CASRFTANTEAFF.

This chain uses TRBV7-9 with TRBJ1-5, with 8 bases matching TRBD1. Germline loops: CDR1 SEHNR, CDR2 FQNEAQ (reference sequence). There are 15 residues in the CDR3. Trimming took 1 base from V and 2 from J; bases not matched to a gene: 1. The CDR3 protein is CASSLVGQGNQPQHF. CDR3 DNA: TGTGCCAGCAGCTTAGTGGGACAGGGCAATCAGCCCCAGCATTTT.

The rearrangement links TRBV6-5 to TRBJ2-5; 8 bases align to TRBD1. The CDR3 is 13 amino acids. The ends lost 8 bases at V and 7 bases at J; junction bases unmatched: 9. The germline gives CDR1 MNHEY, CDR2 SVGAGI. CDR3 coding DNA: TGTGCCAGCTACGGACAGGGATTCGGGACCCAGTACTTC. Translation gives CASYGQGFGTQYF.

This clone is a singleton in its sample. The chain couples TRBV10-3 to TRBJ2-6; no reliable D call. Germline CDR1 reads ENHRY; CDR2 reads SYGVKD. The CDR3 contains 15 residues. Trimming removed 0 bases from V and 1 base from J, with 4 bases in between. CDR3 nucleotide sequence: TGTGCCATCAGTGAGTCCAGGTCTGGGGCCAACGTCCTGACTTTC. Amino acid sequence: CAISESRSGANVLTF.

The rearrangement uses TRBV27 and TRBJ1-1; TRBD1 matches at 10 bases. Germline-derived CDR1 and CDR2 are MNHEY and SMNVEV (reference sequence). This CDR3 has 15 amino acids. Trimming took 8 bases from V and 4 from J; bases not matched to a gene: 10. The CDR3 loop is CASCADRGLVTEAFF. Written as DNA, the CDR3 is TGTGCCAGCTGTGCCGACAGGGGGCTGGTCACTGAAGCTTTCTTT.

The V gene is TRBV19, the J gene TRBJ2-3; 10 nucleotides align to TRBD1. The V segment lost 6 bases and the J segment 6 bases; nucleotides outside the gene matches: 9. The CDR3 is made up of 15 amino acids. The germline gives CDR1 LNHDA, CDR2 SQIVND (reference sequence). The CDR3 DNA sequence: TGTGCCAGTAGAACGGGACAGGGGACGATGGATACGCAGTATTTT. Translation: CASRTGQGTMDTQYF. Full variable domain (rest looked up from reference TRBV19 and TRBJ2-3): DGGITQSPKYLFRKEGQNVTLSCEQNLNHDAMYWYRQDPGQGLRLIYYSQIVNDFQKGDIAEGYSVSREKKESFPLTVTSAQKNPTAFYLCASRTGQGTMDTQYFGPGTRLTVL.

The chain links TRBV5-6 to TRBJ2-7; D may correspond to TRBD1 or TRBD2 (5 bases each). Germline assignment: CDR1 SGHDT and CDR2 YYEEEE. This CDR3 is built from 16 residues. V was pared by 0 bases and J by 0 bases, with 13 bases between. The CDR3 bases are TGTGCCAGCAGCTTGGAGGTGTCGGGACCCTCCTACGAGCAGTACTTC. This sequence encodes CASSLEVSGPSYEQYF.

The chain is built from TRBV27 and TRBJ2-3, with TRBD1 identical over 7 bases. In germline, CDR1 is MNHEY, CDR2 SMNVEV (reference sequence). The CDR3 runs 14 residues. Trimming at V came to 5 bases and at J to 3 bases, leaving 5 bases not matched to a gene. The CDR3 region has the DNA TGTGCCAGCAGTCACCGGGACAGTACAGATACGCAGTATTTT. Amino acids: CASSHRDSTDTQYF.

This chain connects TRBV11-2 to TRBJ2-1; D remains ambiguous. This CDR3 is 13 amino acids long. Germline V gene lookup returns CDR1 SGHAT and CDR2 FQNNGV. V was shortened by 3 bases and J by 8 bases, with 11 bases between the two germline ends. CDR3 region: CASSFYSHYEQFF. The CDR3 region has the DNA TGTGCCAGCAGCTTCTACTCGCACTATGAGCAGTTCTTC.

The sample holds a few counts of this clone. This rearrangement joins TRBV6-1 to TRBJ1-4; D ambiguous. The germline V gene encodes CDR1 MNHNS and CDR2 SASEGT. The CDR3 is 13 residues long. The germline V and J ends were trimmed by 7 bases and 7 bases, with 13 bases remaining between them. This chain's CDR3 is CASMTGGGEKLFF. The CDR3 DNA reads TGTGCCAGCATGACGGGAGGAGGTGAAAAACTGTTTTTT.

V usage is TRBV4-1 and J usage is TRBJ1-1, with a tentative D call TRBD1 (5 bases). This CDR3 is built from 15 residues. Deletions cut 0 bases from V and 0 bases from J, with 8 bases between. Germline V gene sequence: CDR1 MGHRA, CDR2 YSYEKL. The DNA for the CDR3 is TGCGCCAGCAGCCAAGAAGGGACGGTGAACACTGAAGCTTTCTTT. It yields the protein CASSQEGTVNTEAFF.

The chain uses TRBV7-9 and TRBJ2-7; D may correspond to TRBD1 or TRBD2 (6 bases each). The ends were cut back, 2 bases at V and 7 bases at J, with 12 bases in the middle. CDR3 length: 13 amino acids. Germline lookup yields CDR1 SEHNR and CDR2 FQNEAQ (reference sequence). This CDR3 is CASSLPGAGEQYF. CDR3 in DNA: TGTGCCAGCAGCTTACCGGGGGCTGGAGAGCAGTACTTC. Based on the CDR3 plus reference TRBV7-9 and TRBJ2-7, the full variable domain is DTGVSQNPRHKITKRGQNVTFRCDPISEHNRLYWYRQTLGQGPEFLTYFQNEAQLEKSRLLSDRFSAERPKGSFSTLEIQRTEQGDSAMYLCASSLPGAGEQYFGPGTRLTVT.